What follows are 29 T cell receptor beta chains derived from one specimen sequenced in a study of memory CD4+ T cells and cytomegalovirus serostatus. Single viable CD3+CD4+CD8-CD45RO+ cells were sorted as the memory CD4+ T cells. Method: immunoSEQ multiplex PCR; TCRdb's copy keeps in-frame clones and lacks some. The sample lists fewer than 35,000 clones; around 75% were seen once. Sequenced: memory CD4+ T cells from blood. The receptors originated from an adult in good health and CMV-seronegative.

The chain recombines TRBV27 with TRBJ1-1; 7 bases are a match to TRBD1. Germline V lookup: CDR1 MNHEY, CDR2 SMNVEV (reference sequence). The CDR3 extends over 15 amino acids. After removal of 5 bases from V and 4 bases from J, the junction contained 10 bases not matched to a gene. DNA for the CDR3: TGTGCCAGCAGTAAGGGACAGATCACGGGCACTGAAGCTTTCTTT. Protein product: CASSKGQITGTEAFF.

The chain couples TRBV28 to TRBJ2-7; 7 positions agree with TRBD1. This CDR3 is 12 amino acids long. CDR1 is MDHEN, CDR2 SYDVKM, per germline. Trimming at V came to 7 bases and at J to 6 bases, leaving 6 bases not matched to a gene. CDR3 residues: CASTGGPREQYF. The CDR3 coding sequence is TGTGCCAGCACAGGGGGTCCACGCGAGCAGTACTTC.

V and J are TRBV11-2 and TRBJ2-2; no firm D call. Germline lookup yields CDR1 SGHAT and CDR2 FQNNGV. Trimming removed 5 bases from V and 6 bases from J, with 19 bases in between. This CDR3 is 16 amino acids long. CDR3 sequence: CASSVKGLSGPGELFF. CDR3 nucleotide sequence: TGTGCCAGCAGCGTAAAGGGATTGTCTGGTCCCGGGGAGCTGTTTTTT.

In this sample, this clone turned up a few times. The rearrangement joins TRBV4-2 to TRBJ1-6; TRBD1 agrees at 9 bases. This CDR3 is built from 17 residues. CDR1 is LGHNA and CDR2 is YNFKEQ in the germline V gene. After removal of 0 bases from V and 10 bases from J, the junction contained 10 bases not matched to a gene. The CDR3 region is CASSQDSGTGTLSPLHF. DNA of the CDR3: TGTGCCAGCAGCCAAGATTCCGGGACAGGGACATTATCACCCCTCCACTTT.

The chain joins TRBV19 to TRBJ2-5, with D unclear. Deletions cut 9 bases from V and 5 bases from J, with 10 bases between. Germline CDR1 reads LNHDA; CDR2 reads SQIVND (reference sequence). CDR3 length: 11 residues. The DNA of the CDR3 is TGTGCCAGCAGAACCGGGGAGACCCAGTACTTC. Its protein product is CASRTGETQYF.

V usage is TRBV18 and J usage is TRBJ1-2; 8 bases line up with TRBD1. The CDR3 contains 15 residues. The germline V gene encodes CDR1 KGHSH and CDR2 LQKENI. The V segment lost 3 bases and the J segment 3 bases; nucleotides outside the gene matches: 6. In DNA form, the CDR3 reads TGTGCCAGCTCACCTGTCGACAGGGGTCACTATGGCTACACCTTC. Amino acids: CASSPVDRGHYGYTF.

This clone was detected a few times. The chain is built from TRBV19 and TRBJ1-4; D uncertain. The length of the CDR3 is 12 residues. Germline lookup yields CDR1 LNHDA and CDR2 SQIVND (reference sequence). V lost 5 bases to trimming and J lost 15 bases, with 16 bases between them. The CDR3 nucleotides are TGTGCCAGTAGTTCCCAGGCAGAAACGATGTTTTTT. Protein product: CASSSQAETMFF.

The chain has TRBV19 and TRBJ2-1; TRBD2 matches at 9 bases. CDR3 length: 18 amino acids. V lost 3 bases, J lost 4 bases, and 13 bases stayed unmatched. The germline gives CDR1 LNHDA, CDR2 SQIVND (reference sequence). DNA for the CDR3: TGTGCCAGTAGTATTCGGGGATTAAGCGGGGGGCCGTACAATGAGCAGTTCTTC. It yields the protein CASSIRGLSGGPYNEQFF.

The CDR3, as DNA: TGTGCCAGGCCGGGGAACACTGAAGCTTTCTTT. It yields the protein CARPGNTEAFF. The rearrangement joins TRBV7-6 to TRBJ1-1; unclear D gene. The CDR3 has 11 residues. Germline CDR1 and CDR2: SGHVS and FNYEAQ. V lost 9 bases and J 1 base, leaving 6 bases between the germline ends.

The chain joins TRBV5-1 to TRBJ1-6, with D perhaps matching TRBD1 (6 bases). Trimming cost V 4 bases and J 4 bases, with 15 bases left between them. CDR1 and CDR2 (germline): SGHRS, YFSETQ. The CDR3 extends over 16 amino acids. The CDR3 loop reads CASSPVSGQYNSPLHF. CDR3 in DNA: TGCGCCAGCAGCCCGGTATCCGGACAGTATAATTCACCCCTCCACTTT.

This chain links TRBV30 with TRBJ2-7; 8 nucleotides align to TRBD2. Germline V gene sequence: CDR1 GTSNPN, CDR2 SVGIG (reference sequence). The trim removed 4 bases at V and 7 bases at J, leaving 12 bases unmatched. CDR3 length equals 14 residues. Here the CDR3 reads CAWKRRGGPEEQYF. In nucleotides, the CDR3 is TGTGCCTGGAAAAGACGGGGGGGGCCGGAGGAGCAGTACTTC. The full variable domain, its missing parts supplied by reference TRBV30 and TRBJ2-7, is SQTIHQWPATLVQPVGSPLSLECTVEGTSNPNLYWYRQAAGRGLQLLFYSVGIGQISSEVPQNLSASRPQDRQFILSSKKLLLSDSGFYLCAWKRRGGPEEQYFGPGTRLTVT.

This sequence joins TRBV7-9 and TRBJ2-2, with D perhaps matching TRBD2 (6 bases). The CDR3 is 15 amino acids. V shed 5 bases and J shed 4 bases, with 14 bases lying between them. The germline V gene encodes CDR1 SEHNR and CDR2 FQNEAQ (reference sequence). CDR3 DNA sequence: TGTGCCAGCAGCCCCCGGTCCGGGGGCACCGGGGAGCTGTTTTTT. This translates into CASSPRSGGTGELFF.

The chain recombines TRBV5-1 with TRBJ2-7; TRBD1 matches at 7 bases. V shed 4 bases, J shed 0 bases, and the junction held 16 bases outside the gene matches. Germline V gene data show CDR1 as SGHRS and CDR2 as YFSETQ. The CDR3 is 18 residues long. This CDR3 reads CASSSASSTGTSSYEQYF. In DNA, the CDR3 is TGCGCCAGCAGCAGCGCATCCTCGACAGGGACAAGCTCCTACGAGCAGTACTTC.

The chain links TRBV5-1 to TRBJ2-3, with D possibly TRBD1 on 7 matching bases. V lost 7 bases to trimming and J lost 0 bases, with 9 bases between them. The germline CDR1 and CDR2 sequences are SGHRS and YFSETQ. The CDR3 extends over 13 amino acids. The CDR3 DNA follows: TGCGCCAGCCAGGGGGGAAGCACAGATACGCAGTATTTT. This translates into CASQGGSTDTQYF.

V and J are TRBV29-1 and TRBJ2-7; D tentatively fits TRBD1 or TRBD2 (5 bases each). The germline V gene has CDR1 SQVTM and CDR2 ANQGSEA. The V and J ends lost 7 bases and 2 bases respectively, with 12 bases between them. The CDR3 is made up of 12 amino acids. The CDR3 sequence is CSARDGTYEQYF. CDR3 DNA sequence: TGCAGCGCGAGGGACGGAACCTACGAGCAGTACTTC.

The V gene is TRBV18, the J gene TRBJ1-3; 9 nucleotides match TRBD1. Germline loops: CDR1 KGHSH, CDR2 LQKENI. The length of the CDR3 is 17 residues. The ends lost 1 base at V and 7 bases at J; junction bases unmatched: 11. Here the CDR3 reads CASSPRKSGTGSNTIYF. CDR3 bases: TGTGCCAGCTCACCACGGAAGTCCGGGACAGGGTCGAACACCATATATTTT.

CDR3 DNA: TGTGCCAGCAGCTTGCTTGACAGTGCCCAACCCAGTGGCTACACCTTC. Amino acid sequence: CASSLLDSAQPSGYTF. V and J are TRBV5-6 and TRBJ1-2, with D perhaps matching TRBD1 (5 bases). Germline lookup yields CDR1 SGHDT and CDR2 YYEEEE. The CDR3 sequence is 16 residues long. V dropped 1 base and J dropped 7 bases, with 20 bases sitting between them.

On this clone: Other DNA sequences from this sample encode an identical CDR3 as well. This chain connects TRBV6-1 to TRBJ1-5; a weak D match, TRBD1 (5 bases). The germline gives CDR1 MNHNS, CDR2 SASEGT. V shed 9 bases and J shed 1 base, with 13 bases lying between them. The CDR3 is made up of 14 amino acids. Here the CDR3 DNA reads TGTGCCAGTCTAAGGGGTAACAGCAATCAGCCCCAGCATTTT. Protein: CASLRGNSNQPQHF.

Regarding this clone: At one end, the junction sequence differs from germline, possibly due to a read error. This chain connects TRBV2 to TRBJ1-6; a possible D gene is TRBD1 (6 bases). CDR1 is SNHLY and CDR2 is FYNNEI in the germline V gene. The CDR3 contains 16 residues. For the CDR3, the DNA is TGTGCCAGCAATGAACAGGGCGGTGGGTATAATTCACCCCTCCACTTT. Protein product: CASNEQGGGYNSPLHF.

The chain is built from TRBV7-9 and TRBJ1-5; D remains unclear. The CDR3 is 15 amino acids. Trimming cost V 1 base and J 4 bases, with 11 bases left between them. The germline gives CDR1 SEHNR, CDR2 FQNEAQ (reference sequence). CDR3 loop: CASSLGSGDNQPQHF. The CDR3 nucleotides read TGTGCCAGCAGCTTAGGGTCTGGTGATAATCAGCCCCAGCATTTT.

The gene calls are TRBV2 and TRBJ1-2; 12 bases map to TRBD1. V dropped 2 bases and J dropped 7; count of bases not matched to a gene: 5. In germline, CDR1 is SNHLY, CDR2 FYNNEI. This CDR3 is 15 amino acids long. CDR3: CASSESRDRGPGYTF. In nucleotides, the CDR3 is TGTGCCAGCAGTGAAAGTCGGGACAGGGGGCCTGGCTACACCTTC.

V and J are TRBV28 and TRBJ2-1; 11 nucleotides agree with TRBD2. CDR1 is MDHEN, CDR2 SYDVKM, per germline. This CDR3 has 16 residues. With 6 bases clipped from V and 12 bases from J, the junction kept 16 bases outside the gene matches. The CDR3 sequence: CASRSLLAGVEAWQFF. The CDR3 region has the DNA TGTGCCAGCAGGTCCCTACTAGCGGGGGTCGAGGCTTGGCAGTTCTTC.

This clone has a single count. The chain is built from TRBV5-1 and TRBJ2-4, with 15 bases that match TRBD2. Per germline, CDR1 SGHRS and CDR2 YFSETQ. This CDR3 has 17 amino acids. J lost 4 bases, V lost 4 bases, and 6 bases had no gene match. The CDR3 DNA reads TGCGCCAGCAGCCCCCGGACTAGCGGGGGGGTGAAAAACATTCAGTACTTC. The encoded protein is CASSPRTSGGVKNIQYF.

V and J are TRBV10-3 and TRBJ1-5, with TRBD1 as a possible D gene (6 bases). Germline values: CDR1 ENHRY, CDR2 SYGVKD. V lost 2 bases, J lost 5 bases, and 10 bases lay in between. The length of the CDR3 is 14 residues. In DNA, the CDR3 is TGTGCCATCAGTGAGCAAGCAGGGGATCAGCCCCAGCATTTT. As protein: CAISEQAGDQPQHF.

The V call is TRBV5-1, the J call TRBJ1-2; D is uncertain. In germline, CDR1 is SGHRS, CDR2 YFSETQ. The CDR3 is 13 amino acids. The V end lost 5 bases, the J end lost 1 base, and 9 bases lay between the germline ends. DNA for the CDR3: TGCGCCAGCAGTCTAGGCAGTAACTATGGCTACACCTTC. It yields the protein CASSLGSNYGYTF.

The chain links TRBV10-3 to TRBJ1-1; TRBD1 matches at 11 bases. CDR1 is ENHRY, CDR2 SYGVKD, per germline. Trimming cost V 1 base and J 4 bases; bases outside gene matches: 5. This CDR3 region has 16 residues. For the CDR3, the DNA is TGTGCCATCAGTGAGTGGACAGGGGGCGCCCCCACTGAAGCTTTCTTT. Amino acids: CAISEWTGGAPTEAFF.

The chain carries TRBV10-3 and TRBJ1-2; D remains unclear. The CDR3 covers 16 residues. Germline CDR1 is ENHRY and CDR2 is SYGVKD. The ends were cut back, 3 bases at V and 0 bases at J, with 14 bases in the middle. CDR3 residues: CAISEQPTTPNYGYTF. Here the CDR3 DNA reads TGTGCCATCAGTGAACAGCCGACCACCCCTAACTATGGCTACACCTTC.

V and J are TRBV10-2 and TRBJ1-4; a weak D match, TRBD1 (6 bases). The length of the CDR3 is 15 residues. The germline gives CDR1 WSHSY, CDR2 SAAADI. Trimming left V 3 bases short and J 7 bases short, with 15 bases between. This CDR3 is CASSDQGGQREKLFF. In DNA form, the CDR3 reads TGCGCCAGCAGTGATCAAGGGGGTCAGCGTGAAAAACTGTTTTTT.

Only a few counts were recorded for this clone. V is TRBV28 and J is TRBJ1-5; possibly TRBD1 for D (6 bases). Per the germline V gene, CDR1 is MDHEN and CDR2 is SYDVKM. V lost 3 bases and J lost 1, with 19 bases in between. The CDR3 sequence is 18 residues long. CDR3 amino acids: CASSFVGYGTTSNQPQHF. The CDR3 nucleotides read TGTGCCAGCAGTTTTGTAGGGTATGGGACAACCAGCAATCAGCCCCAGCATTTT.